This T cell receptor (beta chain) came from a study of PD-1 blockade in classical Hodgkin lymphoma (dated by TCRdb to 2018 to 2020). Background on the whole study: Nivolumab dosing was 3 mg/kg intravenously every 2 weeks, continuing until either disease progression or unacceptable toxicity. A peripheral blood immune signature of response to PD-1 blockade in classical Hodgkin lymphoma was defined using TCR beta sequencing and CyTOF.

Genomic DNA was extracted with the Qiagen DNeasy kit from unsorted PBMCs and from negatively selected CD4+ and CD8+ fractions. Amplification of TCR beta CDR3 regions was done by immunoSEQ multiplex PCR with primers that anneal to V and J segments. A synthetic immune receptor repertoire was used to minimize amplification bias, and remaining bias was computationally removed after sequencing. In the authors' own workflow: Repertoire diversity was quantified as the Shannon entropy index using custom Python scripts. The unsorted, CD4+ and CD8+ repertoires were each analyzed separately, with the exception of combined analyses, where CD4+ and CD8+ sequences were merged in silico. A clone counted as expanded when the clone's frequency after treatment rose at least 2-fold relative to C1D1, and clones undetected at baseline were given a pseudocount of 0.5. Clones with 0 or 1 copy at C1D1 were classified as singleton clones, and clones with 2 or more copies were classified as non-singleton clones. Clones expanded in unsorted samples were assigned a CD4+, CD8+ or unknown annotation through matching of protein sequences in sorted samples from the same patient. Wilcoxon tests on paired samples were used to test diversity changes from C1D1 to C4D1. TCRdb retrieved this table from immuneACCESS and kept in-frame rearrangements only. Not all clones are present; in checked studies, unresolved V genes account for under half, and no reason is known for the remainder. V and J calls and clone size come straight from that table; D and trimming were deduced from the DNA. Within this sample are 100,000 or so clones, with more than 70% of them counted one time only. The top ten clonotypes cover over 15% of the sample.

The time point label corresponds to: cycle 4 day 1 (C4D1), after more than five weeks of nivolumab. Every trial patient had relapsed after autologous stem cell transplantation, and cohorts A, B and C differed in prior brentuximab vedotin exposure. The trial cohort included fewer than 65 patients with relapsed/refractory classical Hodgkin lymphoma, and each patient had a best overall response of complete response, partial response or progressive disease. Trial patients were treated with single-agent nivolumab in the multi-cohort phase II CheckMate 205 trial. Best overall response was determined by an independent review committee according to the 2007 International Working Group response criteria. Trial PBMCs were collected immediately before nivolumab initiation (C1D1) and during therapy at cycle 2 day 1 and cycle 4 day 1. Peripheral blood was collected in 8 mL Vacutainer Cell Preparation Tubes, from which PBMCs were isolated by centrifugation and then cryopreserved.

General findings and caveats noted by the study authors: Baseline diversity similar to that of newly diagnosed patients was observed in trial patients achieving complete response, whereas significantly lower diversity was observed in partial responders and progressors. Patients starting nivolumab less than 1 year after ASCT had lower diversity and were excluded from later analyses to avoid confounding by immune reconstitution. By C4D1, a significant rise was seen in CD4+ TCR diversity but not in CD8+ TCR diversity (p=0.0027 vs p=0.16), and the rise was most apparent among complete responders (p=0.02). Baseline TCR diversity was reported to be lower in newly diagnosed patients than in healthy donors and to be lower still in relapsed/refractory patients. The study was restricted to a single clinical trial cohort, and the causes of repertoire differences, possibly disease activity or prior therapy, were left undefined.

The trim is 3 bases for V and 7 bases for J, with a gap of 13 bases between the germline ends. The germline V gene (reference sequence) yields GTSNPN for CDR1 and SVGIG for CDR2. Taken from cysteine to phenylalanine, the CDR3 has 13 residues. The CDR3 DNA has 39 bases and is translated from base 1. Details on this clone: Its antigen target is currently unknown. The sample holds no much larger clone one base away, and base qualities are not on file.

The receptor chain draws on TRBV30 and TRBJ1-5; the D gene is perhaps TRBD1, on 5 matching bases. This sample comprised peripheral blood mononuclear cells (PBMCs), obtained before the fourth cycle of nivolumab. This TCR was recovered from a human donor with classical Hodgkin lymphoma. The CDR3 amino acid sequence is: CAWSFRDGQPQHF. The nucleotides read TGTGCCTGGAGCTTCAGGGATGGGCAGCCCCAGCATTTT.